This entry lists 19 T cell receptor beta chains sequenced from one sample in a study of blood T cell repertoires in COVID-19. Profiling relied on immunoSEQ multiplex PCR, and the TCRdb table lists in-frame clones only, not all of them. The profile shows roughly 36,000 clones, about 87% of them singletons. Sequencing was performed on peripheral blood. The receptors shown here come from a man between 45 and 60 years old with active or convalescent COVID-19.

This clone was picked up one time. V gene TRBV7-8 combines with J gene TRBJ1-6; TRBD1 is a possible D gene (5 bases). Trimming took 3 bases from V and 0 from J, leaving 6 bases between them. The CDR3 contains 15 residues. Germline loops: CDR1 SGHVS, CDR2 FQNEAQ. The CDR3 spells CASSLGLSYNSPLHF. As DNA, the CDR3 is TGTGCCAGCAGCTTGGGGCTCTCCTATAATTCACCCCTCCACTTT. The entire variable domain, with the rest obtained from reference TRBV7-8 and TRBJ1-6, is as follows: GAGVSQSPRYKVAKRGQDVALRCDPISGHVSLFWYQQALGQGPEFLTYFQNEAQLDKSGLPSDRFFAERPEGSVSTLKIQRTQQEDSAVYLCASSLGLSYNSPLHFGNGTRLTVT.

The CDR3 here is CASSALSKGAANEKLFF. DNA of the CDR3: TGTGCCAGCAGTGCTCTCTCAAAGGGGGCGGCTAATGAAAAACTGTTTTTT. V and J are TRBV6-1 and TRBJ1-4; the match to TRBD1 covers 7 bases. With V trimmed by 4 bases and J by 3 bases, 11 bases remained unmatched. Germline CDR1 MNHNS, CDR2 SASEGT. The CDR3 consists of 17 residues.

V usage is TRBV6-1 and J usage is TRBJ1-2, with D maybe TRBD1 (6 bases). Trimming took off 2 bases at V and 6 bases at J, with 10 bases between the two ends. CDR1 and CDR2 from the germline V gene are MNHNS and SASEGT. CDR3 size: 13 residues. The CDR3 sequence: CASSEWAGDGYTF. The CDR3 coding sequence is TGTGCCAGCAGTGAATGGGCAGGGGATGGCTACACCTTC.

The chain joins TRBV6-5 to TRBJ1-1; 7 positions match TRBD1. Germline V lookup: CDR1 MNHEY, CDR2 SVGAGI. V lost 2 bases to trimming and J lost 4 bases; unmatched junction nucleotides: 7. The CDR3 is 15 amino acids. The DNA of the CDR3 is TGTGCCAGCAGTTACACCGCAGGGGGATCCACTGAAGCTTTCTTT. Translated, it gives CASSYTAGGSTEAFF.

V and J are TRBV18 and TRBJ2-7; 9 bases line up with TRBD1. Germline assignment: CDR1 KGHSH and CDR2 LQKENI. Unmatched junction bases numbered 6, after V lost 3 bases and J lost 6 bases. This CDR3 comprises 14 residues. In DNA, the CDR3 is TGTGCCAGCTCACCGGGGACAGGGCAGGCCGAGCAGTACTTC. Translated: CASSPGTGQAEQYF.

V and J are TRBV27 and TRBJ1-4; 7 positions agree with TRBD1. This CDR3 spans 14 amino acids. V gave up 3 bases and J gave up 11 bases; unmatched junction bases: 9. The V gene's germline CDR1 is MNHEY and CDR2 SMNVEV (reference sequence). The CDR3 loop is CASSFTGTVYKLFF. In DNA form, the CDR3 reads TGTGCCAGCAGTTTTACCGGGACAGTGTATAAACTGTTTTTT.

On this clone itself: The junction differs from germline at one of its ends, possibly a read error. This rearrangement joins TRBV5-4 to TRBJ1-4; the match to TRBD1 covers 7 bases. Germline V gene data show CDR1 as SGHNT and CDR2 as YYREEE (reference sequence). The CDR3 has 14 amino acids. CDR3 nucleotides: TGTGCCAGCAGTTTGGAGGGGGCGGGTGAAAAACTGTTTTTT. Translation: CASSLEGAGEKLFF.

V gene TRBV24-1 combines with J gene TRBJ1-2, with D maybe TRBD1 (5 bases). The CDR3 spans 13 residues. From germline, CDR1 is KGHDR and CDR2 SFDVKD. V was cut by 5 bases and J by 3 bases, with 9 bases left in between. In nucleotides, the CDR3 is TGTGCCACCAGTGGGGCGGGGGACTATGGCTACACCTTC. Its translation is CATSGAGDYGYTF.

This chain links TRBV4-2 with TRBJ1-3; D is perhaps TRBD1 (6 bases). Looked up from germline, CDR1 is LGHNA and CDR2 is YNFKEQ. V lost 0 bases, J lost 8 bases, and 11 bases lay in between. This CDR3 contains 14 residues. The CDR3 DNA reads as TGTGCCAGCAGCCAAGATGGGGGCGGGTACACCATATATTTT. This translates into CASSQDGGGYTIYF.

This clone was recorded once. CDR3 protein: CASSHSGQGTDTQYF. The CDR3 DNA is TGCGCCAGCAGCCACTCGGGACAGGGCACAGATACGCAGTATTTT. The rearrangement links TRBV4-1 to TRBJ2-3; TRBD1 matches 8 bases. The length of the CDR3 is 15 residues. Germline V gives CDR1 MGHRA, CDR2 YSYEKL. V was pared by 3 bases and J by 1 base, with 3 bases of the junction left unmatched.

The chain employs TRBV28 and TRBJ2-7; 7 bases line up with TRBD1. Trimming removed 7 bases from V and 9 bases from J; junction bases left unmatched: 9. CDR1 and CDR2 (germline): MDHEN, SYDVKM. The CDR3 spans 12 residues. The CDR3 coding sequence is TGTGCCAGCACCAGGACAGGCTGGGGGCAGTACTTC. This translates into CASTRTGWGQYF.

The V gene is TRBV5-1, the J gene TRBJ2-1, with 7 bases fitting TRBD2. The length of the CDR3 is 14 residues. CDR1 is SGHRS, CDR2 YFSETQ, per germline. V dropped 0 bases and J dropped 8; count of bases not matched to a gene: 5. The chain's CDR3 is CASSLAWGGYEQFF. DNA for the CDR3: TGCGCCAGCAGCTTGGCCTGGGGGGGATATGAGCAGTTCTTC. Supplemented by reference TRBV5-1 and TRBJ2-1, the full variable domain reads KAGVTQTPRYLIKTRGQQVTLSCSPISGHRSVSWYQQTPGQGLQFLFEYFSETQRNKGNFPGRFSGRQFSNSRSEMNVSTLELGDSALYLCASSLAWGGYEQFFGPGTRLTVL.

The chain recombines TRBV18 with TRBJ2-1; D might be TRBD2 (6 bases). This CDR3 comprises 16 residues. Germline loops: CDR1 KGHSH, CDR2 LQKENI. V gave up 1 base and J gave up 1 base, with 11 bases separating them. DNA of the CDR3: TGTGCCAGCTCACCACTCGCCGGGAGTTCCTACAATGAGCAGTTCTTC. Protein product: CASSPLAGSSYNEQFF.

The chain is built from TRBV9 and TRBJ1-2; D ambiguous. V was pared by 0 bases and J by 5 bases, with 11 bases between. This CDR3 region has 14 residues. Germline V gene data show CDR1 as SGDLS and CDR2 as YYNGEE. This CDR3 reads CASSVGEGGYGYTF. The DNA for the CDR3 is TGTGCCAGCAGCGTAGGGGAGGGTGGGTATGGCTACACCTTC. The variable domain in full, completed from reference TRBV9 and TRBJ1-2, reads DSGVTQTPKHLITATGQRVTLRCSPRSGDLSVYWYQQSLDQGLQFLIQYYNGEERAKGNILERFSAQQFPDLHSELNLSSLELGDSALYFCASSVGEGGYGYTFGSGTRLTVV.

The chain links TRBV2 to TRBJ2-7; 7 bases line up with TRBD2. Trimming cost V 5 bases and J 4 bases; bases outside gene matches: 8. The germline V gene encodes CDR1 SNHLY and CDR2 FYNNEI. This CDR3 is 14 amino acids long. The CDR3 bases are TGTGCCAGCAGTTTTAGCCCAGCGGGATACGAGCAGTACGTC. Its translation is CASSFSPAGYEQYV.

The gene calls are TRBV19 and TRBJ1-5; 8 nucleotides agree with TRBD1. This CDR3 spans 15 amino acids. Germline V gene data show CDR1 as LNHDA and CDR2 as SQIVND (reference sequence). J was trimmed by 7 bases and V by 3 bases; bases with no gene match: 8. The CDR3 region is CASSIPGTGGQPQHF. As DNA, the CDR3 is TGTGCCAGTAGTATCCCCGGCACAGGGGGACAGCCCCAGCATTTT.

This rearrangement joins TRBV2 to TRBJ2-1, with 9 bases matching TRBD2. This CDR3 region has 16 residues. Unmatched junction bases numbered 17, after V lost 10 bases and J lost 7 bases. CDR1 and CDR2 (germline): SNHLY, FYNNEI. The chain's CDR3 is CATPRPSGRPGNEQFF. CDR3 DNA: TGTGCCACACCCCGCCCAAGCGGGAGGCCAGGAAATGAGCAGTTCTTC.

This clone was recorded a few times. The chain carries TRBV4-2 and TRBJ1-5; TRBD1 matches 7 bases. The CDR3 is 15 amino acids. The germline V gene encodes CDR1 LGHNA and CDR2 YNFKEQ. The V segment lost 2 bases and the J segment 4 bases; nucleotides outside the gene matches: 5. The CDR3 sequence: CASSQMTGPNQPQHF. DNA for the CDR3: TGTGCCAGCAGCCAAATGACAGGGCCGAATCAGCCCCAGCATTTT.

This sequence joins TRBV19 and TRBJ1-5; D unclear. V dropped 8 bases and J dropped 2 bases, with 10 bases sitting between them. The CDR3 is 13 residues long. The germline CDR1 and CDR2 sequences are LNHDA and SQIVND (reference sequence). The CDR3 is CASSQRGNQPQHF. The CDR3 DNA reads TGTGCCAGTTCTCAGAGGGGCAATCAGCCCCAGCATTTT.